This T cell receptor (beta chain) was observed in a study of cytomegalovirus exposure and HLA in healthy donors. Per germline, CDR1 SGHTA and CDR2 FQGNSA. This CDR3 comprises 15 residues. V was cut by 5 bases and J by 1 base, with 14 bases left in between. This PCR relied on a set of 60 Vbeta primers and 13 Jbeta primers. Sequencing was performed with immunoSEQ multiplex PCR; in TCRdb, only in-frame clones are kept and a portion is missing. The table has about 160,000 clones, approximately 78% seen once. This clone was seen only a few times. Its matching antigen is unknown. Notes on the study in general: Most TCR sequences were seen very rarely across donors, but some public TCRs occurred in many. It was shown in a later analysis that HLA-associated TCR beta chains were more clonally expanded than other, equally common chains.

This chain uses TRBV7-2 with TRBJ2-5, with D perhaps matching TRBD2 (6 bases). This TCR was sampled from a male donor in good health and CMV-seropositive. The sequenced sample consisted of PBMCs. CDR3 nucleotide sequence: TGTGCCAGCAGCCCCCGGGAGAAGGGCCAAGAGACCCAGTACTTC. It is translated as CASSPREKGQETQYF.